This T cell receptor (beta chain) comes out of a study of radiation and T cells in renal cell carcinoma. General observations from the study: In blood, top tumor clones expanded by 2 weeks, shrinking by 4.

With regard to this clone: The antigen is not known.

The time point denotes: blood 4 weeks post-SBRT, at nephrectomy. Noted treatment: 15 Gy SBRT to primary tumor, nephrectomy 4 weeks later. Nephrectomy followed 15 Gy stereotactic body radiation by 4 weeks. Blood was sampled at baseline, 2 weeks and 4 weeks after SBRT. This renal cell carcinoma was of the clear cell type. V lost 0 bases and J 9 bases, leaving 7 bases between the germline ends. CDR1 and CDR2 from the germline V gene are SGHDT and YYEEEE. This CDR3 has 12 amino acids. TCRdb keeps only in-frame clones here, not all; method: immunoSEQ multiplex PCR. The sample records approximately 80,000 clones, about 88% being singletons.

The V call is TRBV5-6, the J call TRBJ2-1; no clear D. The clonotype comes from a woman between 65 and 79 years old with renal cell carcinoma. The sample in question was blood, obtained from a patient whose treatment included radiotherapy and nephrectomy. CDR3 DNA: TGTGCCAGCAGCTTGGGCAATGGTGAGCAGTTCTTC. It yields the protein CASSLGNGEQFF.